This T cell receptor (beta chain) was observed in a study of CD8+ T cells in alopecia areata. The study, taken as a whole, reports: Researchers reported that TCR sharing among patients proved less clear than in mice, possibly HLA-linked. Scalp samples also yield sequences of resident alphabeta T cells from normal skin. Greater clonality was observed in lesional scalp samples, especially alopecia totalis/universalis, versus normal scalp.

PBMCs served as the source from which CD4+ and CD8+ T cells were sorted. Germline CDR1 reads SGHNT; CDR2 reads YYREEE (reference sequence). V lost 0 bases and J 5 bases, leaving 0 bases between the germline ends. The CDR3 contains 12 residues. Extracted RNA was reverse transcribed, and the resulting cDNA served as sequencing template. Sequencing was performed with immunoSEQ multiplex PCR; in TCRdb, only in-frame clones are kept and a portion is missing. This sample has roughly 120,000 clones; approximately 60% occur once, and the top ten carry roughly 3.1%. Note on this clone: Its matching antigen is unknown.

Input material: CD4+ T cells sorted from blood. The receptor comes from a human donor in good health. This chain connects TRBV5-4 to TRBJ1-6, with no clear D. This CDR3 is CASSLDNSPLHF. CDR3 in DNA: TGTGCCAGCAGCTTGGATAATTCACCCCTCCACTTT.